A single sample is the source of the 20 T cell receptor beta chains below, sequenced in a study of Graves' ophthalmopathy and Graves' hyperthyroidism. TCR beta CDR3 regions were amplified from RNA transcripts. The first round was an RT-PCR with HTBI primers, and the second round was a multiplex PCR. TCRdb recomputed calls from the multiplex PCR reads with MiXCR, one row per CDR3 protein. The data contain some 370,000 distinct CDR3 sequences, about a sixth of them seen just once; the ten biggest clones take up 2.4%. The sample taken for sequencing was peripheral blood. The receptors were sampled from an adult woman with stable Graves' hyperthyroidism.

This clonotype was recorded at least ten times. This CDR3 is CASSLRTSGSYYEQYF. DNA for the CDR3: TGTGCCAGCAGTCTCAGGACTAGCGGGAGTTACTACGAGCAGTACTTC. The V gene is TRBV6-2 or TRBV6-3, the J gene TRBJ2-7; 13 bases are shared with TRBD2. CDR1 and CDR2 (germline): MNHEY, SVGEGT. J gave up 3 bases and V 5 bases, and 7 bases lay outside the gene matches. CDR3 length equals 16 residues.

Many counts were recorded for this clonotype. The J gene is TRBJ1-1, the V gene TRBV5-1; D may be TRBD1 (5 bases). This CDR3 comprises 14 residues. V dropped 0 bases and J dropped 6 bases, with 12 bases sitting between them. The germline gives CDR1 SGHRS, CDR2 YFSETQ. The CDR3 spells CASSLVIDSAEAFF. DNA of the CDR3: TGCGCCAGCAGCTTGGTTATCGACAGCGCTGAAGCTTTCTTT.

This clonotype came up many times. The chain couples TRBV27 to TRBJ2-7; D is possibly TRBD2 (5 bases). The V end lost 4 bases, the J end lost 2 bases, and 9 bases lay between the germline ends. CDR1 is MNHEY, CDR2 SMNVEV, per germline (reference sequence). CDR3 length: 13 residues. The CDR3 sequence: CASSSQTTYEQYF. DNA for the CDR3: TGTGCCAGCAGTTCGCAGACTACCTACGAGCAGTACTTC.

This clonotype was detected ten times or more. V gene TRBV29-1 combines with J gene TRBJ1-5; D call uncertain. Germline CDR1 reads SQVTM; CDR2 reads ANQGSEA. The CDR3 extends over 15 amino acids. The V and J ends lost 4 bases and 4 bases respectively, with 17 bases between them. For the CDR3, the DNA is TGCAGCGTTGGAAGTTGCAGCAAACCAAATCAGCCCCAGCATTTT. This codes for CSVGSCSKPNQPQHF. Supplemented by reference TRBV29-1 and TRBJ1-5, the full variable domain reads SAVISQKPSRDICQRGTSLTIQCQVDSQVTMMFWYRQQPGQSLTLIATANQGSEATYESGFVIDKFPISRPNLTFSTLTVSNMSPEDSSIYLCSVGSCSKPNQPQHFGDGTRLSIL.

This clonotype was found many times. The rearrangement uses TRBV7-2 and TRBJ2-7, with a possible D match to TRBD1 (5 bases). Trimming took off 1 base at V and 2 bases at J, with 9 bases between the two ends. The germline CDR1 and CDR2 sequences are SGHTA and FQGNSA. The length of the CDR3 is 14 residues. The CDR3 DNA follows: TGTGCCAGCAGCTTAGAATCAGGGACCTACGAGCAGTACTTC. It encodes CASSLESGTYEQYF.

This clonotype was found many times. The CDR3 spells CASSSRQIRLGELFF. CDR3 in DNA: TGTGCCAGCAGCTCCCGACAGATAAGGCTCGGGGAGCTGTTTTTT. V is TRBV11-2 and J is TRBJ2-2; tentatively, D is TRBD1 (5 bases). Germline V gives CDR1 SGHAT, CDR2 FQNNGV. Trimming left V 4 bases short and J 7 bases short, with 16 bases between. The CDR3 runs 15 residues.

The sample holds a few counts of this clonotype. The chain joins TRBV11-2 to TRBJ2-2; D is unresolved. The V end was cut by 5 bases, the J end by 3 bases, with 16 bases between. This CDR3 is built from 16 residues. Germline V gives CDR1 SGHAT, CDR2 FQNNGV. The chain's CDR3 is CASSGPRAVDTGELFF. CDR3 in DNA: TGTGCCAGCAGCGGACCTAGGGCGGTTGACACCGGGGAGCTGTTTTTT.

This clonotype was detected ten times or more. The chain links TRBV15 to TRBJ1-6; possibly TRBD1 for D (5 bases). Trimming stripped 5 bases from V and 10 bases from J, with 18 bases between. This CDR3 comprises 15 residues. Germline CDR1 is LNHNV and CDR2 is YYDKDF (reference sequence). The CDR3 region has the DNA TGTGCCACCAGCCTCGAGACGAGGGGAGGCTCACCCCTCCACTTT. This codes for CATSLETRGGSPLHF. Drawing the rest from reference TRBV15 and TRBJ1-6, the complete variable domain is DAMVIQNPRYQVTQFGKPVTLSCSQTLNHNVMYWYQQKSSQAPKLLFHYYDKDFNNEADTPDNFQSRRPNTSFCFLDIRSPGLGDTAMYLCATSLETRGGSPLHFGNGTRLTVT.

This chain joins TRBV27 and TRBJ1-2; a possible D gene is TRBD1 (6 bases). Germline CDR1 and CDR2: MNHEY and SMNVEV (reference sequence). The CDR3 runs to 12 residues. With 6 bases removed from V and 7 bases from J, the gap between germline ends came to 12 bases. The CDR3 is CASRTGIGGYTF. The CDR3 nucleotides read TGTGCCAGCAGAACAGGGATCGGTGGCTACACCTTC.

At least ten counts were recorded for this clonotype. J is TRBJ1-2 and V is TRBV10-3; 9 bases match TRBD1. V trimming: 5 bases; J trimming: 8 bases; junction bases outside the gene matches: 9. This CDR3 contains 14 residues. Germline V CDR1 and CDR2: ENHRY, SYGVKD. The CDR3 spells CAISSPGQGDGYTF. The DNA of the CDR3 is TGTGCCATCAGTTCTCCGGGACAGGGAGACGGCTACACCTTC.

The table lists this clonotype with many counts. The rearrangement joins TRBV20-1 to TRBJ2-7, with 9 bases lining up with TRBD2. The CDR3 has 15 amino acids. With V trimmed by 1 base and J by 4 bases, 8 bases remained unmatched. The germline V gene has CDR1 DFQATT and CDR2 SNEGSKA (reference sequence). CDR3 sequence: CSARGVAGEIYEQYF. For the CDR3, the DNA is TGCAGTGCTAGAGGGGTAGCGGGAGAGATTTACGAGCAGTACTTC.

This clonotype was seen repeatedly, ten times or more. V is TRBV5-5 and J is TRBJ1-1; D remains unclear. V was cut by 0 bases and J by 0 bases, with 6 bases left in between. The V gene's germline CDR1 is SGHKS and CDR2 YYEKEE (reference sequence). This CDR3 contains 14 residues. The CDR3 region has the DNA TGTGCCAGCAGCTTGGATGCAGTGAACACTGAAGCTTTCTTT. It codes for CASSLDAVNTEAFF.

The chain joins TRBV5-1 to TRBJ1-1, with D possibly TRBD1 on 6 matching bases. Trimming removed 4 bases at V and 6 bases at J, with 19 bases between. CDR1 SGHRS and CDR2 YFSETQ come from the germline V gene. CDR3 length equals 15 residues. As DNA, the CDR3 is TGCGCCAGCAGCATGGGTGGGGGCGTCGGGGCTGAAGCTTTCTTT. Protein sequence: CASSMGGGVGAEAFF.

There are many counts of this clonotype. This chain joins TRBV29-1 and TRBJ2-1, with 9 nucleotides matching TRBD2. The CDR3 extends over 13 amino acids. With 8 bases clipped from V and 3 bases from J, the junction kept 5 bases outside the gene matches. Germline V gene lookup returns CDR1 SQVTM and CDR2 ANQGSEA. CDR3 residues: CSTTSGLYNEQFF. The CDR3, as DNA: TGCAGCACGACTAGCGGACTCTACAATGAGCAGTTCTTC.

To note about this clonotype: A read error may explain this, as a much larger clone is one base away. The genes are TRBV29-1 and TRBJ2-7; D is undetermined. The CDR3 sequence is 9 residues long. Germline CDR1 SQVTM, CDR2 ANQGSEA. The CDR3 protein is CSGKYGQYF. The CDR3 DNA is TGCAGCGGGAAATACGGGCAGTACTTC.

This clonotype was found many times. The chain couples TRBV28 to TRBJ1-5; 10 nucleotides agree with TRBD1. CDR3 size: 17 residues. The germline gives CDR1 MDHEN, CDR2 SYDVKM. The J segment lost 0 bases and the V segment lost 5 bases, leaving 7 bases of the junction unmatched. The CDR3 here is CASSGGQGFYSNQPQHF. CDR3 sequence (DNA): TGTGCCAGCAGTGGGGGACAGGGGTTCTATAGCAATCAGCCCCAGCATTTT.

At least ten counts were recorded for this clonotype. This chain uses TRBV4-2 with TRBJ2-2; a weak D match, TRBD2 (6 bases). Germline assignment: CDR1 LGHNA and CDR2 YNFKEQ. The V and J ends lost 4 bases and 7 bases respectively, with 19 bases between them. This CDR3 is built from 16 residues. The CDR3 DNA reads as TGTGCCAGCAGCCCCCGCTTCCCAGAGGAGGGCGGGGAGCTGTTTTTT. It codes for CASSPRFPEEGGELFF.

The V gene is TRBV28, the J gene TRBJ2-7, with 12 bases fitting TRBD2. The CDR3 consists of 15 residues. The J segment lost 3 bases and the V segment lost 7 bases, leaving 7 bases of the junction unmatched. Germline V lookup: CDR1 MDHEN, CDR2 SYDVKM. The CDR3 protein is CASTIGLAGRYEQYF. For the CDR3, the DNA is TGTGCCAGCACCATCGGACTAGCGGGACGCTACGAGCAGTACTTC.

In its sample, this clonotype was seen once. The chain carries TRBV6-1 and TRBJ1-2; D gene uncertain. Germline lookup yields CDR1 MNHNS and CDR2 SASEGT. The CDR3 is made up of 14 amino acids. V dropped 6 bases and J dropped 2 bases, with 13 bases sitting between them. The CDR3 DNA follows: TGTGCCAGCAGGGAGACCGGACGGAACTATGGCTACACCTTC. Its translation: CASRETGRNYGYTF.

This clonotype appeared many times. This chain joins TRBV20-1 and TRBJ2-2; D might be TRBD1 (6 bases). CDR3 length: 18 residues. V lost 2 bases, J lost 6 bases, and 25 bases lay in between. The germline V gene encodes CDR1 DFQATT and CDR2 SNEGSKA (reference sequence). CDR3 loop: CSARKPTTHRDEAGELFF. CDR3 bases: TGCAGTGCTAGAAAACCCACCACCCACAGGGATGAGGCCGGGGAGCTGTTTTTT.